The 15 T cell receptor beta chains presented below share a single source sample, sequenced in a study of blood T cell repertoires in COVID-19. Profiling relied on immunoSEQ multiplex PCR, and the TCRdb table lists in-frame clones only, not all of them. The sample contains tens of thousands of clones, around nine tenths of which appear only once. Sequenced sample: peripheral blood. The receptors derive from a woman aged 45-60 years with active or convalescent COVID-19.

This clone was counted a single time. The chain joins TRBV11-2 to TRBJ2-3; D ambiguous. The CDR3 is 16 amino acids. V lost 1 base, J lost 1 base, and 12 bases lay in between. Germline assignment: CDR1 SGHAT and CDR2 FQNNGV. CDR3 nucleotide sequence: TGTGCCAGCAGCTTAGGTAGTAACCAACGCACAGATACGCAGTATTTT. Its protein is CASSLGSNQRTDTQYF. The complete variable domain, with remaining parts taken from reference TRBV11-2 and TRBJ2-3, reads EAGVAQSPRYKIIEKRQSVAFWCNPISGHATLYWYQQILGQGPKLLIQFQNNGVVDDSQLPKDRFSAERLKGVDSTLKIQPAKLEDSAVYLCASSLGSNQRTDTQYFGPGTRLTVL.

The chain has TRBV6-1 and TRBJ2-1; D may be TRBD2 (5 bases). V lost 0 bases and J lost 7, with 7 bases in between. CDR1 is MNHNS, CDR2 SASEGT, per germline. This CDR3 comprises 13 residues. CDR3 sequence: CASSEAWRNEQFF. In nucleotides, the CDR3 is TGTGCCAGCAGTGAAGCTTGGAGGAATGAGCAGTTCTTC.

This chain joins TRBV3-1 (or the pseudogene TRBV3-2) and TRBJ1-2, with D maybe TRBD1 (5 bases). From germline, CDR1 is LGHDT and CDR2 YNNKEL (reference sequence). This CDR3 comprises 15 residues. The ends were cut back, 3 bases at V and 8 bases at J, with 19 bases in the middle. The CDR3 nucleotides are TGTGCCAGCAGCCACGTTGCGCGGGACCCGGGGGGCTACACCTTC. Amino acid sequence: CASSHVARDPGGYTF.

This sequence joins TRBV10-3 and TRBJ2-3; 8 nucleotides line up with TRBD2. This CDR3 spans 16 amino acids. Losses at the gene ends were 4 bases for V and 0 bases for J; bases not matched to a gene: 6. The V gene's germline CDR1 is ENHRY and CDR2 SYGVKD. Here the CDR3 reads CAISAAGVSSTDTQYF. The CDR3 DNA sequence: TGTGCCATCAGTGCAGCGGGGGTATCGAGCACAGATACGCAGTATTTT.

The chain is built from TRBV5-6 and TRBJ2-7; D possibly corresponds to TRBD1 (5 bases). This CDR3 is built from 14 residues. The germline CDR1 and CDR2 sequences are SGHDT and YYEEEE. V was cut by 1 base and J by 2 bases, with 10 bases left in between. The DNA for the CDR3 is TGTGCCAGCAGCTTGAGGGGTACAGCCTACGAGCAGTACTTC. Translated, it gives CASSLRGTAYEQYF.

The rearrangement uses TRBV5-6 and TRBJ2-7; 7 positions agree with TRBD2. Trimming took 5 bases from V and 5 from J; bases not matched to a gene: 7. In germline, CDR1 is SGHDT, CDR2 YYEEEE. This CDR3 region has 13 residues. The CDR3 loop reads CASRAGTGDEQYF. In nucleotides, the CDR3 is TGTGCCAGCAGAGCGGGGACCGGCGACGAGCAGTACTTC.

V is TRBV5-6 and J is TRBJ1-6; no clear D. CDR1 is SGHDT, CDR2 YYEEEE, per germline. The germline V and J ends were trimmed by 0 bases and 10 bases, with 14 bases remaining between them. The CDR3 covers 15 residues. CDR3 sequence (DNA): TGTGCCAGCAGCTTGGGTAGAGGGATCAGCTCACCCCTCCACTTT. It encodes CASSLGRGISSPLHF.

This sequence joins TRBV7-6 and TRBJ2-5, with D maybe TRBD2 (5 bases). Trimming shortened V by 1 base and J by 5 bases, and 20 bases separated the two germline ends. The CDR3 extends over 17 amino acids. The germline CDR1 and CDR2 sequences are SGHVS and FNYEAQ. The CDR3 is CASSLVDPRAVMETQYF. CDR3 in DNA: TGTGCCAGCAGCTTAGTTGATCCGCGGGCGGTCATGGAGACCCAGTACTTC.

The gene calls are TRBV9 and TRBJ2-7, with D perhaps matching TRBD2 (5 bases). There are 18 residues in the CDR3. Germline-derived CDR1 and CDR2 are SGDLS and YYNGEE. Trimming pared 3 bases from V and 0 bases from J, leaving 22 bases between. CDR3 region: CASSAGEPGIYHSYEQYF. CDR3 DNA sequence: TGTGCCAGCAGCGCGGGTGAGCCCGGGATTTACCACTCCTACGAGCAGTACTTC.

V gene TRBV5-6 combines with J gene TRBJ1-6, with a possible D match to TRBD1 (5 bases). Germline CDR1 SGHDT, CDR2 YYEEEE. The CDR3 totals 15 residues. V lost 2 bases to trimming and J lost 2 bases, with 8 bases between them. The DNA of the CDR3 is TGTGCCAGCAGCTTCGACAGTGCCTATAATTCACCCCTCCACTTT. It yields the protein CASSFDSAYNSPLHF.

The rearrangement links TRBV6-1 to TRBJ2-2; D remains unclear. Deletions cut 3 bases from V and 5 bases from J, with 7 bases between. CDR3 length: 13 residues. The V gene's germline CDR1 is MNHNS and CDR2 SASEGT. The CDR3 reads CASSETRTGELFF. DNA of the CDR3: TGTGCCAGCAGTGAGACAAGGACCGGGGAGCTGTTTTTT.

The V and J genes are TRBV29-1 and TRBJ2-1; TRBD2 might be the D (6 bases). The V gene lost 3 bases and the J gene lost 5 bases, with 11 bases spanning the gap. CDR1 SQVTM and CDR2 ANQGSEA come from the germline V gene. The length of the CDR3 is 13 residues. CDR3 residues: CSVDLAHNNEQFF. CDR3 DNA sequence: TGCAGCGTTGACCTAGCGCATAACAATGAGCAGTTCTTC.

The chain combines TRBV29-1 with TRBJ2-7; D not resolved. CDR1 SQVTM and CDR2 ANQGSEA come from the germline V gene. CDR3 length: 12 residues. Trimming took 4 bases from V and 5 from J, leaving 12 bases between them. The CDR3 sequence is CSVVFLQNEQYF. CDR3 nucleotide sequence: TGCAGCGTTGTCTTTCTACAGAACGAGCAGTACTTC.

The chain couples TRBV6-5 to TRBJ1-2; 7 nucleotides agree with TRBD1. The trim removed 7 bases at V and 4 bases at J, leaving 9 bases unmatched. The CDR3 is 14 amino acids. Germline V gene data show CDR1 as MNHEY and CDR2 as SVGAGI. CDR3 amino acids: CASNRDSTIYGYTF. CDR3 nucleotides: TGTGCCAGCAACAGGGACAGTACGATCTATGGCTACACCTTC.

The chain joins TRBV3-1 (or the pseudogene TRBV3-2) to TRBJ1-4; D is possibly TRBD1 (5 bases). The germline V gene encodes CDR1 LGHDT and CDR2 YNNKEL (reference sequence). Trimming shortened V by 3 bases and J by 10 bases, and 9 bases separated the two germline ends. This CDR3 has 12 amino acids. The CDR3 is CASSQQGAKLFF. The DNA of the CDR3 is TGTGCCAGCAGCCAGCAGGGCGCAAAACTGTTTTTT.